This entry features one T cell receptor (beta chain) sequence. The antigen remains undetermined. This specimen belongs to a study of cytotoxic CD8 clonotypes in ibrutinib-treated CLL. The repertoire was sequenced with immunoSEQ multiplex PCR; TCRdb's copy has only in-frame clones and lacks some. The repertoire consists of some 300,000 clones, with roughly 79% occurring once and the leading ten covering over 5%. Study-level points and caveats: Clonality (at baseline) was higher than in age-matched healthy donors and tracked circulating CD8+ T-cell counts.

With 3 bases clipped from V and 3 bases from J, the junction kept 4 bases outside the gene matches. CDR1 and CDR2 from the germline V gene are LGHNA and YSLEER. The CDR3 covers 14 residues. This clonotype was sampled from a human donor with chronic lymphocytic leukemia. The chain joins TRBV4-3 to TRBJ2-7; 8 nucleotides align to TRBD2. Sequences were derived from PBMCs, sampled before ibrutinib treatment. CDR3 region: CASSQSGSNYEQYF. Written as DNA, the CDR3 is TGCGCCAGCAGCCAGAGCGGGAGTAACTACGAGCAGTACTTC.